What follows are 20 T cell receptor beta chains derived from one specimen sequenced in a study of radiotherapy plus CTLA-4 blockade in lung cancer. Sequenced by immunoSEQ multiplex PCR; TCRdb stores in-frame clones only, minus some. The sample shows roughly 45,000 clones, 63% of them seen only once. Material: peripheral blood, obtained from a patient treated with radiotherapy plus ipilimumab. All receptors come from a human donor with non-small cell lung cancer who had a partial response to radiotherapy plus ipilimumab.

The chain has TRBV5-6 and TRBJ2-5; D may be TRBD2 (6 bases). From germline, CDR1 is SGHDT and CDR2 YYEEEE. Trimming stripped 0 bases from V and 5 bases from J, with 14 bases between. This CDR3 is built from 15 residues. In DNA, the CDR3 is TGTGCCAGCAGCTTGGTAGCGGCGGGGAGGGAGACCCAGTACTTC. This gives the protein CASSLVAAGRETQYF.

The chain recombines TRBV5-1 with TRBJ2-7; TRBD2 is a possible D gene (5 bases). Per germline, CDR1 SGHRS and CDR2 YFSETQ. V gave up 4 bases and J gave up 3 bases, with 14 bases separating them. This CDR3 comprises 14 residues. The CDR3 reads CASSPIQAVYEQYF. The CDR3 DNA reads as TGCGCCAGCAGCCCAATTCAAGCGGTCTACGAGCAGTACTTC.

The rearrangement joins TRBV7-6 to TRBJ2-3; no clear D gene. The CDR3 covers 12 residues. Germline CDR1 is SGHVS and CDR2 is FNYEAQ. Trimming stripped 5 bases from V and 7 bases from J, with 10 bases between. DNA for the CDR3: TGTGCCAGCAGCCCGGCGGCTCATACGCAGTATTTT. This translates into CASSPAAHTQYF.

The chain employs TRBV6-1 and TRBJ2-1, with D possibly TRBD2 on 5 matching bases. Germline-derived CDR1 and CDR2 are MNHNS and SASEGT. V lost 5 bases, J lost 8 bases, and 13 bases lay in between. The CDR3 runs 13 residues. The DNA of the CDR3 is TGTGCCAGCAGTCTCAGGAGCGGCGATGAGCAGTTCTTC. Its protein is CASSLRSGDEQFF.

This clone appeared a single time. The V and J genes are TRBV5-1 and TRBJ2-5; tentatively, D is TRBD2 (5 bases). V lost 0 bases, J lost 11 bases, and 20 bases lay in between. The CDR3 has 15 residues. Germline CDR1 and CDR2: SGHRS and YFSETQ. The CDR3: CASSLEPGGSSEQYF. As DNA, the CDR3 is TGCGCCAGCAGCTTGGAGCCAGGAGGTTCCTCGGAGCAGTACTTC.

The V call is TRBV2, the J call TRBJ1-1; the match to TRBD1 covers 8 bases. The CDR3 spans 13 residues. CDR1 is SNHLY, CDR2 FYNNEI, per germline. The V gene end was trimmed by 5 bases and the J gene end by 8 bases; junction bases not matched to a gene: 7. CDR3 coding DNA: TGTGCCAGCAGTAAGGACAGGGAGGTGGAAGCTTTCTTT. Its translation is CASSKDREVEAFF.

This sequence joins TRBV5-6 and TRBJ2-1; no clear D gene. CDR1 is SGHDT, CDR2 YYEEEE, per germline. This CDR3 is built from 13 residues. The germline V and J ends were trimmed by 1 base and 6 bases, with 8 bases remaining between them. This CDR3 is CASSLPSSNEQFF. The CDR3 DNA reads TGTGCCAGCAGCTTGCCTAGTTCCAATGAGCAGTTCTTC. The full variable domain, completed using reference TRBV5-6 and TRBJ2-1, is DAGVTQSPTHLIKTRGQQVTLRCSPKSGHDTVSWYQQALGQGPQFIFQYYEEEERQRGNFPDRFSGHQFPNYSSELNVNALLLGDSALYLCASSLPSSNEQFFGPGTRLTVL.

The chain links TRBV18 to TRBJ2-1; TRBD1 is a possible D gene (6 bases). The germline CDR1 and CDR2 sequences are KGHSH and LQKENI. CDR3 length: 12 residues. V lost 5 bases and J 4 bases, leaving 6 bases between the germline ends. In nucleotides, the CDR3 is TGTGCCAGCTCAGGGACATACAATGAGCAGTTCTTC. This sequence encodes CASSGTYNEQFF.

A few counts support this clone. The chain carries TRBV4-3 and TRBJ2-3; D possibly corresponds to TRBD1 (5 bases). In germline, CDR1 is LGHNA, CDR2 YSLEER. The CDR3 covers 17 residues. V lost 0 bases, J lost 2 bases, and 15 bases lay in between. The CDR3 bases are TGCGCCAGCAGCCAAGATGTAGGTCCAGGGAACACAGATACGCAGTATTTT. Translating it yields CASSQDVGPGNTDTQYF.

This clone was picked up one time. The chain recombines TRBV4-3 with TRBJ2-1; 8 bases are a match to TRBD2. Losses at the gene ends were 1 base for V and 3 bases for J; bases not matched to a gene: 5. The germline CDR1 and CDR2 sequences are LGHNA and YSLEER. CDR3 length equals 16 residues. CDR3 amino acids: CASSQGAGLGYNEQFF. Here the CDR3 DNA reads TGCGCCAGCAGCCAAGGGGCGGGACTAGGCTACAATGAGCAGTTCTTC.

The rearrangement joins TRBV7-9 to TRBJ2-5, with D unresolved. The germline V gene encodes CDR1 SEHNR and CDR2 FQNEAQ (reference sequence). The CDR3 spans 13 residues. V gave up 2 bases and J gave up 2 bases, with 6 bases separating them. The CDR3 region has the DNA TGTGCCAGCAGCTTAACGACTCAAGAGACCCAGTACTTC. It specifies CASSLTTQETQYF.

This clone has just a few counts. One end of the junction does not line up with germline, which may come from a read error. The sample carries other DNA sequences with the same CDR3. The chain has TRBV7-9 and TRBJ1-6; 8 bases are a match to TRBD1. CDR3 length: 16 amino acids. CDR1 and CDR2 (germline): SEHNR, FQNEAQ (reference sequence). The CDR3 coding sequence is TGTGCCAGCACTTGGGGGACAGGAGTTTGGAATTCCCCCCTCCACTTT. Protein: CASTWGTGVWNSPLHF.

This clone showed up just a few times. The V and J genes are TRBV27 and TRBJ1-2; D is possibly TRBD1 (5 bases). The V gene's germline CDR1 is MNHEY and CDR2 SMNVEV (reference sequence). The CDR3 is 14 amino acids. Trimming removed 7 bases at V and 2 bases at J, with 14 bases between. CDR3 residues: CASTKGVGNYGYTF. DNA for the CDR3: TGTGCCAGCACGAAAGGGGTCGGGAACTATGGCTACACCTTC.

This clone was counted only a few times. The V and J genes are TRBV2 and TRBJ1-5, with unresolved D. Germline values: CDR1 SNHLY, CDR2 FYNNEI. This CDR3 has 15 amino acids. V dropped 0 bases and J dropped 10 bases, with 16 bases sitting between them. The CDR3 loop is CASSEAESVLKPQHF. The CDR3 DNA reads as TGTGCCAGCAGTGAAGCAGAGTCCGTCCTGAAACCCCAGCATTTT.

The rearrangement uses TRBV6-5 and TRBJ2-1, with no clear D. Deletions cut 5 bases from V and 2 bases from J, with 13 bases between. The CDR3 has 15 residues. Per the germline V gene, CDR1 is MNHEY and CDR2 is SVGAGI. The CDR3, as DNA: TGTGCCAGCAGTCCCCGCCAGGCAACCTACAATGAGCAGTTCTTC. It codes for CASSPRQATYNEQFF.

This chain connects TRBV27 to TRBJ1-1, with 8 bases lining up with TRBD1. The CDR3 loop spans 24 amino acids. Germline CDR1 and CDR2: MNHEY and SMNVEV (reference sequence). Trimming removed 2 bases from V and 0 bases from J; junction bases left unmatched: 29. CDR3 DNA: TGTGCCAGCAGTTTAAAAATGGGCCTGGGTGGGCAGGGGGCCTGGAGGACCATGAACACTGAAGCTTTCTTT. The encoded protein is CASSLKMGLGGQGAWRTMNTEAFF.

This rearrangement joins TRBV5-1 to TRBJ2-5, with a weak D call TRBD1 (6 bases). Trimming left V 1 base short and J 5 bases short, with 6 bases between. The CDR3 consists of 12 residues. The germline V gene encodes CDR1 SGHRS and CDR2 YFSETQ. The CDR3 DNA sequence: TGCGCCAGCAGCTTGACAGGGGAGACCCAGTACTTC. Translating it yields CASSLTGETQYF.

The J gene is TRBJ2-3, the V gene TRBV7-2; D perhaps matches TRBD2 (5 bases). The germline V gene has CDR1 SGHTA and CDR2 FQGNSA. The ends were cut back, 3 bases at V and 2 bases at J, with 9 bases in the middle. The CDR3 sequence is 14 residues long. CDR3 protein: CASSFGGNTDTQYF. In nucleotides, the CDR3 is TGTGCCAGCAGCTTTGGAGGCAACACAGATACGCAGTATTTT.

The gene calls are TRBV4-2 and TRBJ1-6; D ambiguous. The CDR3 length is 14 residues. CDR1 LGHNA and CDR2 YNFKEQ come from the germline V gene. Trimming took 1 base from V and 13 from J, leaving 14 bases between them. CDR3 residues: CASSQGPTLQPLHF. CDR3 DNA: TGTGCCAGCAGCCAAGGCCCCACCCTCCAGCCCCTCCACTTT.

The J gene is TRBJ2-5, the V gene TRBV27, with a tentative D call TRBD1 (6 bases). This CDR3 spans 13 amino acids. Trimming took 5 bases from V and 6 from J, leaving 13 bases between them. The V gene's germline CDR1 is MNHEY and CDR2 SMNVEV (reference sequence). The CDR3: CASSPSTGKTQYF. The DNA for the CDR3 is TGTGCCAGCAGTCCTTCAACAGGGAAGACCCAGTACTTC.